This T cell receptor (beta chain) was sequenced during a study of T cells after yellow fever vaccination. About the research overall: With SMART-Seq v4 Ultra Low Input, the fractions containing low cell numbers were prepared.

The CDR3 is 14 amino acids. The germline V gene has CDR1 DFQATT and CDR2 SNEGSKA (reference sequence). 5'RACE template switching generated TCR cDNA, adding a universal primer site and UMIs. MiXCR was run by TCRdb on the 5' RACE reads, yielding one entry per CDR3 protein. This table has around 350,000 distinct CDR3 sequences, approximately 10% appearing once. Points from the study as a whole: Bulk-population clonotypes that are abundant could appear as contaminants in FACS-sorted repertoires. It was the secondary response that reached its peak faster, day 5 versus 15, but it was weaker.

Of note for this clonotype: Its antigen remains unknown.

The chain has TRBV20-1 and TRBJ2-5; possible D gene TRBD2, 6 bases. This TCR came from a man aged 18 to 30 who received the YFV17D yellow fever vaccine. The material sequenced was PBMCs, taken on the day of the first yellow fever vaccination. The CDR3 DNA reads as TGCACCGCTCCCTCACTAGCCAGGCGTGAGACCCAGTACTTC. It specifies CTAPSLARRETQYF.